These T cell receptor beta chains were read from a single sample in a study of neurological immune-mediated disorders. TCRdb fed the 5' RACE reads into MiXCR, producing one record per CDR3 protein. The data show about 74,000 distinct CDR3 sequences, with around 5.5% seen just once and around 6.8% held by the top ten. Source material: PBMCs. These receptor sequences come from a man aged 18-30 years with multiple sclerosis. The CDR3 runs from the conserved cysteine through the conserved F or W. The D gene is left open where the match is weak. Clone size is stated in some rows and not others, as once, few, many or a class when expanded.

V gene	J gene	clone size	D gene	CDR3 DNA	CDR3 protein
TRBV5-1	TRBJ2-3	many	-	TGCGCCAGCAGCGTACCTACAGCCCTCGGGGCAGATACGCAGTATTTT	CASSVPTALGADTQYF
TRBV12-3/TRBV12-4	TRBJ2-1	many	-	TGTGCCAGCAGATCGGTAGAGCAGTTCTTC	CASRSVEQFF
TRBV6-6	TRBJ2-1	many	-	TGTGCCAGCAGTTACTCGACTAGGACAGAAGACAATGAGCAGTTCTTC	CASSYSTRTEDNEQFF
TRBV20-1	TRBJ1-1	many	-	TGCAGTGCTAGCCTCATGCTGAACACTGAAGCTTTCTTT	CSASLMLNTEAFF
TRBV12-3/TRBV12-4	TRBJ2-3	many	-	TGTGCCAGCAGTTTAGGACAAGGGGGACGCACAGATACGCAGTATTTT	CASSLGQGGRTDTQYF
TRBV20-1	TRBJ2-3	many	-	TGCAGTGCTAGAGATCAACTAGATACGCAGTATTTT	CSARDQLDTQYF
TRBV5-1	TRBJ2-7	many	TRBD1	TGCGCCAGCAGCTACGGGACAGCCTACGAGCAGTACTTC	CASSYGTAYEQYF
TRBV7-8	TRBJ1-1	-	TRBD1	TGTGCCAGCAGCTTAGCCCGGACAGGGAGGACTGAAGCTTTCTTT	CASSLARTGRTEAFF
TRBV20-1	TRBJ1-6	many	-	TGCAGTGCTAGAGCCTCACGGGCAGGCCTACTAAGCTCCTATAATTCACCCCTCCACTTT	CSARASRAGLLSSYNSPLHF
TRBV2	TRBJ1-4	many	-	TGTGCCAGCAACCGTAATGAAAAACTGTTTTTT	CASNRNEKLFF
TRBV4-1	TRBJ1-1	many	TRBD1	TGCGCCAGCAGCCAAGATAGGGGACAGTATACTGAAGCTTTCTTT	CASSQDRGQYTEAFF
TRBV20-1	TRBJ1-2	many	-	TGCAGTGCTACGAGTCCCTATGGCTACACCTTC	CSATSPYGYTF